This TCR beta chain is drawn from a study of blood T cell repertoires in COVID-19. Study-wide context: From T cells, B-cell-depleted T cells, or PBMCs came the material, which was cDNA or gDNA.

Here immunoSEQ multiplex PCR was the method, and the copy in TCRdb shows in-frame clones only, minus some. The table lists around 260,000 clones, around 87% of them singletons. The receptor comes from a woman aged 45-65 years with acute or convalescent COVID-19. Sequenced: peripheral blood.

The CDR3 region is CSVSGDRGYQETQYF. In nucleotides, the CDR3 is TGCAGCGTCTCCGGGGACAGGGGATACCAAGAGACCCAGTACTTC. The chain combines TRBV29-1 with TRBJ2-5; TRBD1 matches 10 bases. The CDR3 loop spans 15 amino acids. CDR1 and CDR2 (germline): SQVTM, ANQGSEA. Germline trimming cut 6 bases from V and 0 bases from J; bases unmatched to any gene: 7.